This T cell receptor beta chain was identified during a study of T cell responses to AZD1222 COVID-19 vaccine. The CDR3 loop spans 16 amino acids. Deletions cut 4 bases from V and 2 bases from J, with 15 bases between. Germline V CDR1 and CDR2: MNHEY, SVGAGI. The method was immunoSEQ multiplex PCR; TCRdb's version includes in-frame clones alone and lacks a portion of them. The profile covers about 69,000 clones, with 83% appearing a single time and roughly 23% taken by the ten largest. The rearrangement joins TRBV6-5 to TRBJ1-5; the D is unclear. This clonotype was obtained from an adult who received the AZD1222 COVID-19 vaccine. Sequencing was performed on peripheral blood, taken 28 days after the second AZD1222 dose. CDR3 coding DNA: TGTGCCAGCAGTTCTGGGCCCCCGGGTCGCAATCAGCCCCAGCATTTT. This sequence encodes CASSSGPPGRNQPQHF.